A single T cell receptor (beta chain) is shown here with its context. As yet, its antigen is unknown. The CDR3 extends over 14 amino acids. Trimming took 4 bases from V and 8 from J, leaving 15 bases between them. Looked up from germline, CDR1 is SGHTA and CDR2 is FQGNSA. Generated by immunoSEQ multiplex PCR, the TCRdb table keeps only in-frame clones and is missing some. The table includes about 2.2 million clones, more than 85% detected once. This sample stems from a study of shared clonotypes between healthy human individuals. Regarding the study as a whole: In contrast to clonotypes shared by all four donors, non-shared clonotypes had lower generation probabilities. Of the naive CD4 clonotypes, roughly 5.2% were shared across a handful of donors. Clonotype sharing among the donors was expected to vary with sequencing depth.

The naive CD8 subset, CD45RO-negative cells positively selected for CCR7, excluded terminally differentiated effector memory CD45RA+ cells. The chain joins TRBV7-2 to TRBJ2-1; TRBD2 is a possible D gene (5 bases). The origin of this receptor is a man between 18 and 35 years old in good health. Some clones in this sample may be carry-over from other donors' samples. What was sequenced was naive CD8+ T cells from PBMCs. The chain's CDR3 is CASSSTPGLDEQFF. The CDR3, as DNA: TGTGCCAGCAGCTCTACCCCGGGATTGGATGAGCAGTTCTTC.